The 21 T cell receptor beta chains below come from one sample, sequenced in a study of regulatory T cells in long-lasting Graves disease. Time point given: newly diagnosed GD, antithyroid drugs for less than 3 months. Extracted RNA from PBMCs served as the source of the TCR library. CDR3-region Arm-PCR and iRepertoire HTBI primers produced the TCR beta libraries. TCRdb analysed the multiplex PCR reads with MiXCR anew, one entry per CDR3 protein. The profile shows about 540,000 distinct CDR3 sequences, around an eighth of them singletons. These data were also filed under a second study, of T cells in Graves' hyperthyroidism and ophthalmopathy.

The sample consisted of peripheral blood mononuclear cells (PBMCs), taken at new diagnosis, from a patient treated with antithyroid drugs. Every receptor here comes from a man aged 25-45 years with Graves disease.

To note about this clonotype: A read error is possible here, since a much larger clone lies one base away. The chain carries TRBV11-1 and TRBJ2-1; no clear D. In germline, CDR1 is SGHAT, CDR2 FQDESV (reference sequence). V lost 1 base and J lost 6, with 10 bases in between. The CDR3 has 14 residues. CDR3 sequence: CASSLGRLGNEQFF. The CDR3 region has the DNA TGTGCCAGCAGCTTAGGTCGACTTGGCAATGAGCAGTTCTTC. The whole variable domain, filled in from reference TRBV11-1 and TRBJ2-1, reads EAEVAQSPRYKITEKSQAVAFWCDPISGHATLYWYRQILGQGPELLVQFQDESVVDDSQLPKDRFSAERLKGVDSTLKIQPAELGDSAMYLCASSLGRLGNEQFFGPGTRLTVL.

This clonotype was counted at least ten times. The V call is TRBV29-1, the J call TRBJ2-5; perhaps TRBD2 as D (6 bases). Per germline, CDR1 SQVTM and CDR2 ANQGSEA. This CDR3 has 14 amino acids. With 4 bases removed from V and 0 bases from J, the gap between germline ends came to 12 bases. CDR3 sequence: CSVVFGTYQETQYF. In nucleotides, the CDR3 is TGCAGCGTTGTGTTCGGGACTTACCAAGAGACCCAGTACTTC.

The chain uses TRBV7-2 and TRBJ1-4; D possibly corresponds to TRBD1 (6 bases). Trimming removed 5 bases at V and 5 bases at J, with 21 bases between. Germline CDR1 and CDR2: SGHTA and FQGNSA. CDR3 length: 17 residues. The CDR3 sequence is CASSDPWAGGANEKLFF. The CDR3 nucleotides are TGTGCCAGCAGCGACCCTTGGGCGGGGGGCGCAAATGAAAAACTGTTTTTT.

This clonotype was detected many times. The genes are TRBV5-1 and TRBJ2-7; the match to TRBD1 covers 8 bases. Germline values: CDR1 SGHRS, CDR2 YFSETQ. V shed 4 bases and J 2 bases; nucleotides not matched to a gene: 8. The CDR3 has 15 residues. The CDR3 is CASSPTGDLTYEQYF. For the CDR3, the DNA is TGCGCCAGCAGCCCGACAGGGGACCTAACCTACGAGCAGTACTTC.

In its sample, this clonotype was seen many times. This sequence joins TRBV27 and TRBJ2-3; perhaps TRBD2 as D (6 bases). CDR3 length: 14 residues. Germline assignment: CDR1 MNHEY and CDR2 SMNVEV (reference sequence). Trimming cost V 6 bases and J 2 bases, with 12 bases left between them. The CDR3 sequence is CASSPGLITDTQYF. As DNA, the CDR3 is TGTGCCAGCAGCCCGGGACTTATCACAGATACGCAGTATTTT.

This clonotype was counted a few times. This may be a read error: a much more frequent sequence differs by one nucleotide. The chain links TRBV11-1 to TRBJ1-1; 9 nucleotides match TRBD1. Germline values: CDR1 SGHAT, CDR2 FQDESV (reference sequence). The CDR3 has 18 amino acids. The J segment lost 5 bases and the V segment lost 5 bases, leaving 18 bases of the junction unmatched. The CDR3 here is CASSTRRTGAPGKTEAFF. The CDR3 DNA reads TGTGCCAGCAGCACCAGACGGACAGGGGCGCCTGGAAAGACTGAAGCTTTCTTT.

This clonotype was seen ten or more times. Written as DNA, the CDR3 is TGTGCTAGTGGTTTGGGGGAGGACAGGAGATTCCGACTAGGTAGGACCTACGAGCAGTACTTC. Protein: CASGLGEDRRFRLGRTYEQYF. The chain is built from TRBV12-5 and TRBJ2-7, with a weak D call TRBD1 (7 bases). Germline CDR1 is LGHNT and CDR2 is FRNRAP. CDR3 length: 21 amino acids. The V and J ends lost 1 base and 2 bases respectively, with 30 bases between them.

This clonotype came up many times. This chain joins TRBV28 and TRBJ2-5; D is possibly TRBD2 (5 bases). Germline V gives CDR1 MDHEN, CDR2 SYDVKM. This CDR3 has 12 amino acids. Trimming removed 6 bases at V and 5 bases at J, with 10 bases between. CDR3 in amino acids: CASRGVWETQYF. CDR3 nucleotides: TGTGCCAGCAGGGGAGTCTGGGAGACCCAGTACTTC.

This clonotype was recorded at least ten times. The chain has TRBV5-1 and TRBJ2-1, with D maybe TRBD2 (6 bases). CDR3 length equals 18 residues. V was pared by 0 bases and J by 9 bases, with 25 bases between. Germline lookup yields CDR1 SGHRS and CDR2 YFSETQ. DNA of the CDR3: TGCGCCAGCAGCTTGGGCGGGGTCAGACTGCGATCTCGCGGTGAGCAGTTCTTC. Translating it yields CASSLGGVRLRSRGEQFF.

The V call is TRBV18, the J call TRBJ2-2, with TRBD1 identical over 7 bases. CDR1 and CDR2 (germline): KGHSH, LQKENI. CDR3 length equals 15 residues. Germline trimming cut 4 bases from V and 4 bases from J; bases unmatched to any gene: 6. The CDR3 loop is CASSQGARSTGELFF. In DNA, the CDR3 is TGTGCCAGCTCACAGGGGGCTCGGAGCACCGGGGAGCTGTTTTTT.

This clonotype has ten or more counts. The rearrangement uses TRBV29-1 and TRBJ1-1, with a possible D match to TRBD1 (5 bases). CDR3 length equals 15 residues. Germline CDR1 reads SQVTM; CDR2 reads ANQGSEA. The V end was cut by 2 bases, the J end by 4 bases, with 17 bases between. The CDR3 coding sequence is TGCAGCGTTGAACAATATCCGGGACGGTTCACTGAAGCTTTCTTT. This codes for CSVEQYPGRFTEAFF.

V is TRBV5-1 and J is TRBJ2-7; unclear D gene. This CDR3 comprises 12 residues. Germline CDR1 SGHRS, CDR2 YFSETQ. V lost 2 bases and J 7 bases, leaving 10 bases between the germline ends. The CDR3 spells CASSFDTREQYF. The CDR3 DNA is TGCGCCAGCAGCTTTGATACGAGGGAGCAGTACTTC.

This clonotype was recorded at least ten times. V and J are TRBV20-1 and TRBJ1-1; D remains ambiguous. The CDR3 has 12 amino acids. V was cut by 4 bases and J by 1 base, with 7 bases left in between. In germline, CDR1 is DFQATT, CDR2 SNEGSKA (reference sequence). The CDR3 reads CSAKAGNTEAFF. CDR3 bases: TGCAGTGCTAAAGCTGGGAACACTGAAGCTTTCTTT.

This clonotype has a handful of counts. The rearrangement joins TRBV13 to TRBJ2-3; 7 bases line up with TRBD1. Germline CDR1 and CDR2: PRHDT and FYEKMQ (reference sequence). CDR3 length: 16 amino acids. After removal of 6 bases from V and 0 bases from J, the junction contained 9 bases not matched to a gene. This chain's CDR3 is CASSIKGARSTDTQYF. CDR3 DNA sequence: TGTGCCAGCAGTATAAAGGGGGCGAGAAGCACAGATACGCAGTATTTT.

This clonotype came up once. This likely came from a read error, as a far larger clone is one base away. The chain recombines TRBV12-3 or TRBV12-4 with TRBJ2-7; 7 nucleotides align to TRBD1. The trim removed 8 bases at V and 2 bases at J, leaving 12 bases unmatched. The CDR3 consists of 15 residues. The CDR3 spells CASRQTGVGAYEQYF. As DNA, the CDR3 is TGTGCCAGCCGCCAAACAGGGGTGGGAGCCTACGAGCAGTACTTC.

This clonotype was counted only a few times. A read error is likely, as this CDR3 ends without the conserved phenylalanine or tryptophan. This rearrangement joins TRBV24-1 to TRBJ2-4, with D possibly TRBD2 on 5 matching bases. The CDR3 is 15 amino acids. The germline CDR1 and CDR2 sequences are KGHDR and SFDVKD. Trimming shortened V by 2 bases and J by 6 bases, and 13 bases separated the two germline ends. This CDR3 reads CATSDSRGNSNIQYL. CDR3 sequence (DNA): TGTGCCACCAGTGATTCACGGGGTAACTCAAACATTCAGTACCTC.

The chain couples TRBV3-1 to TRBJ1-2, with 7 nucleotides matching TRBD1. CDR1 LGHDT and CDR2 YNNKEL come from the germline V gene (reference sequence). The V and J ends lost 1 base and 2 bases, in that order; junction bases with no gene match: 4. The CDR3 consists of 15 residues. CDR3: CASSQGGDSNYGYTF. The CDR3 nucleotides are TGTGCCAGCAGCCAAGGAGGGGACAGCAACTATGGCTACACCTTC.

This clonotype showed up many times. The chain joins TRBV5-5 to TRBJ2-3; possible D gene TRBD2, 5 bases. Germline-derived CDR1 and CDR2 are SGHKS and YYEKEE (reference sequence). The CDR3 has 15 amino acids. Between the trimmed V and J ends, which lost 3 bases and 0 bases, there was a span of 11 bases. CDR3 nucleotide sequence: TGTGCCAGCAGCTGGGCCCTAGCTAGCACAGATACGCAGTATTTT. Residues: CASSWALASTDTQYF. The whole variable domain, remainder taken from reference TRBV5-5 and TRBJ2-3, is DAGVTQSPTHLIKTRGQQVTLRCSPISGHKSVSWYQQVLGQGPQFIFQYYEKEERGRGNFPDRFSARQFPNYSSELNVNALLLGDSALYLCASSWALASTDTQYFGPGTRLTVL.

The sample holds a few counts of this clonotype. V gene TRBV19 combines with J gene TRBJ2-1, with D perhaps matching TRBD2 (6 bases). V lost 6 bases and J 4 bases, leaving 13 bases between the germline ends. The length of the CDR3 is 14 residues. Germline V CDR1 and CDR2: LNHDA, SQIVND (reference sequence). In DNA, the CDR3 is TGTGCCAGTAGCTCGTGGGAGGCTTACAATGAGCAGTTCTTC. Its protein is CASSSWEAYNEQFF.

The gene calls are TRBV6-2 or TRBV6-3 and TRBJ2-3; D ambiguous. This CDR3 contains 16 residues. Germline V CDR1 and CDR2: MNHEY, SVGEGT. The germline V and J ends were trimmed by 2 bases and 0 bases, with 12 bases remaining between them. The CDR3 DNA reads TGTGCCAGCAGTTACGGCCGCCTCTCTAGCACAGATACGCAGTATTTT. Translation gives CASSYGRLSSTDTQYF.

This clonotype was seen at least ten times. V and J are TRBV7-9 and TRBJ2-1; D gene uncertain. The V gene's germline CDR1 is SEHNR and CDR2 FQNEAQ (reference sequence). V was shortened by 6 bases and J by 5 bases, with 23 bases between the two germline ends. CDR3 length equals 17 residues. The CDR3 here is CASRVGPRAPQHNEQFF. CDR3 nucleotides: TGTGCCAGCAGGGTAGGCCCTCGGGCTCCCCAACACAATGAGCAGTTCTTC.